A selection of T cell receptor beta chains follows, all from one sample in a study of post-analysis software for immune sequencing data. TCRdb passed the PCR reads through MiXCR, listing each CDR3 protein once. Found here are around 400,000 distinct CDR3 sequences, approximately 37% of them singletons; the top ten hold 6.5% to 8%. The sequenced sample was blood. The receptor source for this set is a girl aged 2 to 10 with multiple sclerosis. CDR3s include the opening cysteine and the closing phenylalanine or tryptophan. The D gene is left open where the match is weak. Some rows mark clone size as missing; the rest say once, few, many or name a class of expanded clone.

len	d_gene	j_gene	abundance	v_gene	CDR3aa	CDR3nt
14	NA	TRBJ1-1	NA	TRBV15	CATRVEQGMAEAFF	TGTGCCACCAGAGTCGAGCAGGGTATGGCTGAAGCTTTCTTT
15	NA	TRBJ2-5	NA	TRBV12-3/TRBV12-4	CASSLSAGAQETQYF	TGTGCCAGCAGTTTATCGGCGGGGGCCCAAGAGACCCAGTACTTC
13	NA	TRBJ1-5	NA	TRBV7-2	CASSPLAHQPQHF	TGTGCCAGCAGCCCGCTAGCTCATCAGCCCCAGCATTTT
12	NA	TRBJ1-2	few	TRBV29-1	CSVGSQPGGYTF	TGCAGCGTTGGATCCCAACCGGGGGGCTACACCTTC
15	TRBD1	TRBJ2-1	NA	TRBV19	CASSIKQGTYNEQFF	TGTGCCAGTAGTATTAAACAGGGGACCTACAATGAGCAGTTCTTC
17	TRBD1	TRBJ1-4	few	TRBV4-1	CASSLRQGGGRGEKLFF	TGCGCCAGCAGCCTTAGACAGGGTGGCGGTCGTGGAGAAAAACTGTTTTTT
17	TRBD2	TRBJ2-3	NA	TRBV7-2	CASSLLLAGGQCATQYF	TGTGCCAGCAGCTTACTTTTAGCGGGGGGGCAGTGTGCTACGCAGTATTTT
15	TRBD1	TRBJ2-5	NA	TRBV20-1	CSARDPGQGWRGQYF	TGCAGTGCTAGAGACCCGGGACAGGGCTGGCGTGGGCAGTACTTC
15	TRBD2	TRBJ2-1	few	TRBV7-3	CASSLTSGGAFEQFF	TGTGCCAGCAGCTTGACTAGCGGGGGGGCCTTTGAGCAGTTCTTC
15	TRBD1	TRBJ2-5	NA	TRBV12-3/TRBV12-4	CASSSPGQGVKTQYF	TGTGCCAGCAGTTCTCCGGGACAGGGGGTCAAGACCCAGTACTTC
15	TRBD1	TRBJ1-1	few	TRBV20-1	CSARDRQGRGTEAFF	TGCAGTGCTAGGGACCGACAGGGGAGGGGCACTGAAGCTTTCTTT
15	TRBD1	TRBJ2-3	few	TRBV7-9	CASTPGTGSTDTQYF	TGTGCCAGCACCCCCGGGACAGGGAGCACAGATACGCAGTATTTT
15	NA	TRBJ1-5	NA	TRBV5-1	CASSPGVESNQPQHF	TGCGCCAGCAGCCCGGGAGTAGAATCCAATCAGCCCCAGCATTTT
15	TRBD1	TRBJ2-5	few	TRBV7-2	CASSPSGTGKKTQYF	TGTGCCAGCAGCCCCTCTGGGACAGGGAAGAAGACCCAGTACTTC
16	NA	TRBJ2-3	NA	TRBV20-1	CSARSPRGGAEDTQYF	TGCAGTGCTAGAAGCCCTCGTGGGGGGGCGGAAGATACGCAGTATTTT
15	NA	TRBJ2-6	NA	TRBV3-1	CASSQQSSGANVLTF	TGTGCCAGCAGCCAACAGTCCTCTGGGGCCAACGTCCTGACTTTC
15	NA	TRBJ1-2	once	TRBV6-2/TRBV6-3	CASSDGFGGEYGYTF	TGTGCCAGCAGTGACGGTTTTGGAGGGGAGTACGGCTACACCTTC
12	NA	TRBJ2-7	few	TRBV20-1	CSVLRRGYEQYF	TGCAGTGTTTTAAGGCGGGGCTACGAGCAGTACTTC
12	NA	TRBJ2-5	few	TRBV12-3/TRBV12-4	CASSGLQETQYF	TGTGCCAGCAGCGGGCTCCAAGAGACCCAGTACTTC
15	NA	TRBJ1-1	NA	TRBV5-4	CASREGLAMNTEAFF	TGTGCCAGCAGAGAAGGACTCGCCATGAACACTGAAGCTTTCTTT
15	NA	TRBJ2-1	NA	TRBV28	CASSFWRQRHNEQFF	TGTGCCAGCAGTTTCTGGCGCCAGCGCCACAATGAGCAGTTCTTC
17	NA	TRBJ1-5	NA	TRBV15	CATSTKAGDRTNQPQHF	TGTGCCACCAGCACAAAGGCAGGAGACAGGACCAATCAGCCCCAGCATTTT
15	TRBD2	TRBJ2-3	few	TRBV12-3/TRBV12-4	CASSTGLAGTDTQYF	TGTGCCAGCAGTACCGGACTAGCGGGCACAGATACGCAGTATTTT
15	NA	TRBJ2-3	once	TRBV7-2	CASTFEWQTTDTQYF	TGTGCCAGCACCTTCGAGTGGCAGACCACAGATACGCAGTATTTT
15	NA	TRBJ1-2	NA	TRBV9	CASSVAIGGVEGYTF	TGTGCCAGCAGCGTAGCTATAGGAGGTGTCGAAGGCTACACCTTC
12	NA	TRBJ2-3	NA	TRBV12-3/TRBV12-4	CASRPCPDAQYF	TGTGCCAGCAGACCATGCCCAGATGCGCAGTATTTT
13	NA	TRBJ1-5	NA	TRBV30	CAWSEWDDQPQHF	TGTGCCTGGAGTGAGTGGGATGATCAGCCCCAGCATTTT
15	NA	TRBJ2-5	few	TRBV28	CASSWNIRGQETQYF	TGTGCCAGCAGTTGGAACATCCGGGGGCAAGAGACCCAGTACTTC